This T cell receptor beta chain was sequenced during a study of Graves' ophthalmopathy and Graves' hyperthyroidism. Concerning this clonotype: Its antigen is unidentified.

Orbital computed tomography, together with clinical symptoms, serum thyroxine, TRAb and thyroid ultrasound, was used for diagnosis. Scientists amplified the TCR beta CDR3 regions from RNA transcripts. Second-round multiplex PCR followed a first-round RT-PCR using HTBI primers. From the multiplex PCR reads, TCRdb called clonotypes with MiXCR, one entry per CDR3 protein. The sample includes around 670,000 distinct CDR3 sequences, 40% of them seen just once. Study observations and caveats: Most thyroid-expanded clonotypes exceeding 0.001 frequency were also found in blood. Stable hyperthyroidism and ophthalmopathy were told apart by a 13-signature model, which achieved roughly 90% sensitivity and around 80% specificity.

This sequence was found in an adult man with Graves' ophthalmopathy. The sequenced sample was peripheral blood.

The CDR3 DNA reads as TGTGCCAGTAGTGACCGAGCACGAGGTGGCTATGGCTACACCTTC. Its protein is CASSDRARGGYGYTF. This chain uses TRBV19 with TRBJ1-2, with D unclear. Germline-derived CDR1 and CDR2 are LNHDA and SQIVND (reference sequence). Trimming stripped 5 bases from V and 4 bases from J, with 17 bases between. The CDR3 contains 15 residues.